A single sample gave rise to the 17 T cell receptor beta chains below, sequenced in a study of CD8 T cells in Susac syndrome. With random hexamers, roughly 0.45 to 1 ug RNA was reverse transcribed. TCRdb re-derived calls from the immunoSEQ multiplex PCR reads in MiXCR, one entry per CDR3 protein. The table includes about 130,000 distinct CDR3 sequences, roughly 76% detected once. Sequences were obtained from CD8+ T cells from PBMCs. The origin of the receptors is a human donor with multiple sclerosis.

The chain couples TRBV4-1 to TRBJ2-7; D is unclear. Germline V CDR1 and CDR2: MGHRA, YSYEKL. CDR3 size: 11 residues. The V end lost 3 bases, the J end lost 3 bases, and 3 bases lay between the germline ends. The CDR3 loop reads CASSHGYEQYF. DNA for the CDR3: TGCGCCAGCAGCCACGGCTACGAGCAGTACTTC.

This clonotype has a handful of counts. The chain is built from TRBV20-1 and TRBJ2-6; TRBD2 might be the D (7 bases). CDR3 length: 13 amino acids. V gave up 5 bases and J gave up 6 bases, with 11 bases separating them. In germline, CDR1 is DFQATT, CDR2 SNEGSKA (reference sequence). CDR3 in DNA: TGCAGTGCTGGGGGGGGGCAGGCCAACGTCCTGACTTTC. It translates to CSAGGGQANVLTF.

A note on this clonotype: Germline is not matched at one junction end, which may reflect a read error. The chain uses TRBV24-1 and TRBJ2-3; TRBD2 matches at 11 bases. Germline CDR1 reads KGHDR; CDR2 reads SFDVKD. The CDR3 loop spans 19 amino acids. CDR3 nucleotide sequence: TGTGCCACCAGTGATTTGCAAGGGACTAGCGGACTAAGCACGGATACGCAGTATTTT. It is translated as CATSDLQGTSGLSTDTQYF.

This clonotype was detected only a few times. The chain combines TRBV7-2 with TRBJ2-7; D is possibly TRBD1 or TRBD2 (5 bases each). The CDR3 is 14 amino acids. Per the germline V gene, CDR1 is SGHTA and CDR2 is FQGNSA. V lost 5 bases to trimming and J lost 6 bases, with 17 bases between them. The CDR3 nucleotides are TGTGCCAGCAGCCCCCAGGGACCCCTTGGCGAGCAGTACGTC. Amino acid sequence: CASSPQGPLGEQYV.

This chain links TRBV4-3 with TRBJ2-1; TRBD2 agrees at 14 bases. The ends lost 6 bases at V and 0 bases at J; junction bases unmatched: 7. Germline V lookup: CDR1 LGHNA, CDR2 YSLEER. The CDR3 totals 18 residues. CDR3 region: CASSSGLAGESSYNEQFF. CDR3 nucleotide sequence: TGCGCCAGCAGTTCGGGACTAGCGGGGGAGAGCTCCTACAATGAGCAGTTCTTC.

The chain recombines TRBV9 with TRBJ2-1; 8 positions match TRBD2. The junction had 9 bases not matched to a gene; V was cut back by 0 bases and J by 4 bases. The CDR3 is 17 residues long. CDR1 is SGDLS and CDR2 is YYNGEE in the germline V gene. The CDR3 DNA sequence: TGTGCCAGCAGCGTAGAGGGAGCGGGGGTTTTTTACAATGAGCAGTTCTTC. Its translation is CASSVEGAGVFYNEQFF.

This chain connects TRBV28 to TRBJ2-1; tentative D call: TRBD2 (5 bases). The CDR3 length is 14 residues. Germline lookup yields CDR1 MDHEN and CDR2 SYDVKM. V was trimmed by 3 bases and J by 1 base, leaving 7 bases between them. This chain's CDR3 is CASSLTGSYNEQFF. DNA of the CDR3: TGTGCCAGCAGTTTGACGGGGTCCTACAATGAGCAGTTCTTC. Full variable domain (outside the CDR3, taken from reference TRBV28 and TRBJ2-1): DVKVTQSSRYLVKRTGEKVFLECVQDMDHENMFWYRQDPGLGLRLIYFSYDVKMKEKGDIPEGYSVSREKKERFSLILESASTNQTSMYLCASSLTGSYNEQFFGPGTRLTVL.

The V call is TRBV20-1, the J call TRBJ1-1; a weak D match, TRBD1 (5 bases). Trimming stripped 5 bases from V and 4 bases from J, with 17 bases between. This CDR3 is 14 amino acids long. Germline V CDR1 and CDR2: DFQATT, SNEGSKA (reference sequence). CDR3 amino acids: CSASLPRGGTEAFF. The CDR3 nucleotides are TGCAGTGCTTCGTTGCCCCGGGGGGGCACTGAAGCTTTCTTT.

With respect to this clonotype: Since no conserved phenylalanine or tryptophan closes the CDR3, a read error is the likely cause. The chain is built from TRBV4-3 and TRBJ1-1; D is perhaps TRBD1 (6 bases). CDR1 and CDR2 from the germline V gene are LGHNA and YSLEER. Trimming stripped 0 bases from V and 6 bases from J, with 23 bases between. This CDR3 contains 18 residues. The CDR3 DNA follows: TGCGCCAGCAGCCAAGATCGGGTATGGGGGGAAGGGGGGCCTGAAGCTTTCTCT. Its translation is CASSQDRVWGEGGPEAFS.

This clonotype was detected a few times. The chain links TRBV14 to TRBJ2-1, with D perhaps being TRBD1 or TRBD2 (5 bases each). The germline V and J ends were trimmed by 3 bases and 1 base, with 13 bases remaining between them. Germline CDR1 reads SGHDN; CDR2 reads FVKESK. The CDR3 contains 16 residues. CDR3 DNA sequence: TGTGCCAGCAGCCACCCCCGGGACCTATCCTACAATGAGCAGTTCTTC. It encodes CASSHPRDLSYNEQFF.

The rearrangement uses TRBV20-1 and TRBJ2-3, with a possible D match to TRBD1 (6 bases). V was clipped by 0 bases and J by 4 bases, with 17 bases between them. Looked up from germline, CDR1 is DFQATT and CDR2 is SNEGSKA (reference sequence). There are 16 residues in the CDR3. The CDR3 region has the DNA TGCAGTGCTAGAGATCGTGGGGGCTGGGAAGCAGATACGCAGTATTTT. This encodes CSARDRGGWEADTQYF.

The CDR3 region has the DNA TGTGCCAGCAGTTTATCGGGCAGGGGGCAGGTGAACACTGAAGCTTTCTTT. Amino acid sequence: CASSLSGRGQVNTEAFF. This chain links TRBV27 with TRBJ1-1, with 8 bases that match TRBD1. Germline CDR1 MNHEY, CDR2 SMNVEV (reference sequence). CDR3 length equals 17 residues. Trimming at V came to 0 bases and at J to 0 bases, leaving 6 bases not matched to a gene.

CDR3 coding DNA: TGTGCCAGTAGGGATGAGGACTTAAGCTACAATGAGCAGTTCTTC. Protein sequence: CASRDEDLSYNEQFF. This sequence joins TRBV19 and TRBJ2-1; tentative D call: TRBD2 (5 bases). The V gene's germline CDR1 is LNHDA and CDR2 SQIVND (reference sequence). The V and J ends lost 6 bases and 3 bases respectively, with 15 bases between them. The CDR3 covers 15 residues.

The chain carries TRBV6-2 or TRBV6-3 and TRBJ1-6; the match to TRBD1 covers 7 bases. Trimming removed 2 bases from V and 7 bases from J; junction bases left unmatched: 2. The V gene's germline CDR1 is MNHEY and CDR2 SVGEGT. This CDR3 contains 14 residues. CDR3 protein: CASSYGRGNSPLHF. For the CDR3, the DNA is TGTGCCAGCAGTTACGGCAGGGGGAATTCACCCCTCCACTTT.

This chain uses TRBV30 with TRBJ2-2; D is uncertain. Germline assignment: CDR1 GTSNPN and CDR2 SVGIG (reference sequence). Deletions cut 4 bases from V and 6 bases from J, with 12 bases between. CDR3 size: 13 residues. CDR3 nucleotide sequence: TGTGCCTGGACCCCCACCCGGTCCGGGGAGCTGTTTTTT. Translation: CAWTPTRSGELFF.

This clonotype appeared once. The genes are TRBV28 and TRBJ1-2; D ambiguous. Germline CDR1 reads MDHEN; CDR2 reads SYDVKM. V lost 6 bases to trimming and J lost 6 bases, with 8 bases between them. The CDR3 loop spans 11 amino acids. As DNA, the CDR3 is TGTGCCAGCAGAGAGAGGAATGGCTACACCTTC. Translation: CASRERNGYTF.

The chain recombines TRBV28 with TRBJ2-3; D uncertain. The V gene lost 1 base and the J gene lost 3 bases, with 5 bases spanning the gap. CDR1 MDHEN and CDR2 SYDVKM come from the germline V gene. The CDR3 consists of 13 residues. Here the CDR3 reads CASSLFGTDTQYF. CDR3 in DNA: TGTGCCAGCAGTTTATTCGGGACAGATACGCAGTATTTT. The entire variable domain, with the rest obtained from reference TRBV28 and TRBJ2-3, is as follows: DVKVTQSSRYLVKRTGEKVFLECVQDMDHENMFWYRQDPGLGLRLIYFSYDVKMKEKGDIPEGYSVSREKKERFSLILESASTNQTSMYLCASSLFGTDTQYFGPGTRLTVL.